The present entry profiles one T cell receptor beta chain with its context. Its cognate antigen is unknown. Germline trimming cut 6 bases from V and 1 base from J; bases unmatched to any gene: 4. Germline CDR1 reads MNHEY; CDR2 reads SMNVEV (reference sequence). The CDR3 covers 14 residues. The sample comes from a study of OX40 agonist ivuxolimab in advanced cancers. The overall study: Patients were 82.7% male with ages roughly 23 to 90, mean around 61. Study outcomes and limitations: At doses 0.1 to 3.0 mg/kg, CD4+ and CD8+ clones expanded.

The assay was immunoSEQ multiplex PCR, and TCRdb's table has in-frame clones only and misses some. The sample has tens of thousands of clones; roughly four fifths are singletons. Sample: CD4+ or CD8+ T cells sorted from blood, taken in a trial of the OX40 agonist ivuxolimab. The TCR comes from an adult with an advanced solid tumor such as melanoma, head and neck, liver or kidney cancer. This chain connects TRBV27 to TRBJ2-5; 8 nucleotides agree with TRBD2. DNA of the CDR3: TGTGCCAGCAGGACTAGCGCCCTCCAAGAGACCCAGTACTTC. Its protein is CASRTSALQETQYF.